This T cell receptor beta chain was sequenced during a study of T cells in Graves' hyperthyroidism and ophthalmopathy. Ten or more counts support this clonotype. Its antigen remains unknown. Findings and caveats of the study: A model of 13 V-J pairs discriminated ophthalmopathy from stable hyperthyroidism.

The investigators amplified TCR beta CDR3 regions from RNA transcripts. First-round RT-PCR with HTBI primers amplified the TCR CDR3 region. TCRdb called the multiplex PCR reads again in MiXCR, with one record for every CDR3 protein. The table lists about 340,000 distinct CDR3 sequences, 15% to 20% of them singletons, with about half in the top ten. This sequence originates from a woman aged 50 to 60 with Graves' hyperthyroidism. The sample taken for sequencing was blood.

The DNA of the CDR3 is TGTGCCAGCGCGTTGGGGACCGTCTACGAGCAGTACGTC. As protein: CASALGTVYEQYV. The chain employs TRBV11-2 and TRBJ2-7, with D perhaps assigned TRBD1 or TRBD2 (5 bases each). The V gene lost 8 bases and the J gene lost 3 bases, with 14 bases spanning the gap. Per the germline V gene, CDR1 is SGHAT and CDR2 is FQNNGV. CDR3 length equals 13 residues.